What follows are 7 T cell receptor beta chains derived from one specimen sequenced in a study of control samples from healthy donors and cancer patients. Here immunoSEQ multiplex PCR was the method, and the copy in TCRdb shows in-frame clones only, minus some. The sample holds approximately 90,000 clones; over 90% are singletons and the top ten take about 1.5%. Source material: blood. The receptor source for this set is a woman in her twenties or thirties in good health.

The J gene is TRBJ2-1, the V gene TRBV9; weak D call: TRBD2 (6 bases). From germline, CDR1 is SGDLS and CDR2 YYNGEE. The CDR3 contains 15 residues. V lost 2 bases and J 5 bases, leaving 14 bases between the germline ends. The CDR3 region is CASSVNGGLNNEQFF. As DNA, the CDR3 is TGTGCCAGCAGCGTCAACGGAGGACTAAACAATGAGCAGTTCTTC.

The chain employs TRBV9 and TRBJ1-2; TRBD1 is a possible D gene (6 bases). V lost 0 bases and J 4 bases, leaving 16 bases between the germline ends. The CDR3 extends over 16 amino acids. CDR1 is SGDLS and CDR2 is YYNGEE in the germline V gene. In DNA form, the CDR3 reads TGTGCCAGCAGCGTAGGAGGGTTGACAGGTGTCTATGGCTACACCTTC. It encodes CASSVGGLTGVYGYTF.

This chain joins TRBV27 and TRBJ1-1; D perhaps matches TRBD1 (5 bases). CDR1 and CDR2 (germline): MNHEY, SMNVEV (reference sequence). The germline V and J ends were trimmed by 3 bases and 1 base, with 18 bases remaining between them. CDR3 size: 17 residues. The chain's CDR3 is CASSFVAMSGQNTEAFF. The CDR3 nucleotides are TGTGCCAGCAGTTTTGTCGCCATGTCGGGGCAGAACACTGAAGCTTTCTTT.

The V gene is TRBV5-6, the J gene TRBJ2-3; 8 bases match TRBD2. CDR1 and CDR2 (germline): SGHDT, YYEEEE. The junction had 4 bases not matched to a gene; V was cut back by 6 bases and J by 4 bases. The CDR3 has 13 residues. The CDR3 loop reads CASTRAGADTQYF. CDR3 nucleotides: TGTGCCAGCACCCGAGCGGGGGCAGATACGCAGTATTTT.

The chain combines TRBV6-5 with TRBJ2-7; D might be TRBD1 or TRBD2, each matching 5 bases. Deletions cut 5 bases from V and 5 bases from J, with 19 bases between. The germline V gene encodes CDR1 MNHEY and CDR2 SVGAGI. CDR3 length: 15 amino acids. The CDR3 region has the DNA TGTGCCAGCAGTAACGTCGGGACGCTGGCCCACGAGCAGTACTTC. It specifies CASSNVGTLAHEQYF.

This chain uses TRBV29-1 with TRBJ1-1, with 8 bases that match TRBD1. The CDR3 is 12 residues long. In germline, CDR1 is SQVTM, CDR2 ANQGSEA. The J segment lost 6 bases and the V segment lost 6 bases, leaving 6 bases of the junction unmatched. Written as DNA, the CDR3 is TGCAGCGTAAAAAGACAGGGGTCTGAAGCTTTCTTT. Amino acid sequence: CSVKRQGSEAFF. Full variable domain (missing parts from reference TRBV29-1 and TRBJ1-1): SAVISQKPSRDICQRGTSLTIQCQVDSQVTMMFWYRQQPGQSLTLIATANQGSEATYESGFVIDKFPISRPNLTFSTLTVSNMSPEDSSIYLCSVKRQGSEAFFGQGTRLTVV.

The chain couples TRBV19 to TRBJ1-5; D uncertain. The CDR3 runs to 14 residues. Germline assignment: CDR1 LNHDA and CDR2 SQIVND (reference sequence). Trimming removed 1 base at V and 7 bases at J, with 11 bases between. The CDR3 nucleotides are TGTGCCAGTAGTATAGTGAGCATGGGCCAGCCCCAGCATTTT. As protein: CASSIVSMGQPQHF.